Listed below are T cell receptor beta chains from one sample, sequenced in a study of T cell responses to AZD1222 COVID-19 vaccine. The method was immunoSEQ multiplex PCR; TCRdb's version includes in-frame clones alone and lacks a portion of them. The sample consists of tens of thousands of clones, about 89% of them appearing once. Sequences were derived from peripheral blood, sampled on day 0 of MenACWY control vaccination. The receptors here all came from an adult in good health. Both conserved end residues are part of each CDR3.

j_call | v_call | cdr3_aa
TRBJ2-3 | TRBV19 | CASSVGTGVGTDTQYF
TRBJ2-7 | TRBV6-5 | CASSAVSRYEQYF
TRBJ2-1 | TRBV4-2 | CASRGAGYNEQFF
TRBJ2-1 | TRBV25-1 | CASSDLTAPPNEQFF
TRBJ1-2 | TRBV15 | CATSRSFGQNYGYTF
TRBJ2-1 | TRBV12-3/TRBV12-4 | CASAPGQKQFF
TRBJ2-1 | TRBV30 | CAWTRGLGGNNEQFF
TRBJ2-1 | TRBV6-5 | CASRPGLAGNNEQFF
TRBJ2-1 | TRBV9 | CASSVAGSPFSYNEQFF
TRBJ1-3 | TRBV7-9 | CASSFQGASGNTIYF
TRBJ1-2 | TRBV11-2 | CASSLTGATGGFGYTF
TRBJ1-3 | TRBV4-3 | CASSQDSVPGDTIYF
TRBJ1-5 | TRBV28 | CASSPPAGGMGQPQHF
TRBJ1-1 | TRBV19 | CASSKQGRDTEAFF
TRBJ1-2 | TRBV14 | CASSLGQSYGYTF
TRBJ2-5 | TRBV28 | CASSLLRGGGETQYF
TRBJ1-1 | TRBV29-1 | CSVEQANTEAFF
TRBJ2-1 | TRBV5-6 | CASSRFEAWHEQFF
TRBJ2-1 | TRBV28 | CASSYRYNEQFF
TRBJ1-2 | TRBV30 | CAWSAGMGGYTF